The TCR beta chain under discussion was sequenced for a study of PD-1 blockade in classical Hodgkin lymphoma. Study-level results: Complete responders started with a diversity level that resembled newly diagnosed patients at baseline.

V was cut by 1 base and J by 12 bases, with 10 bases left in between. Germline-derived CDR1 and CDR2 are SGHAT and FQNNGV. This CDR3 comprises 12 residues. The patients all showed relapse after autologous stem cell transplantation, while their brentuximab vedotin exposure varied. Measured with immunoSEQ multiplex PCR; TCRdb has only the in-frame clones, and not every one. Of 40,000 to 45,000 clones detected, around 80% appear once; the ten largest clones hold about an eighth. As to this clone: Its target is unknown.

V and J are TRBV11-2 and TRBJ2-1; the D is unclear. The sequences come from peripheral blood mononuclear cells (PBMCs), collected at baseline. The source of this sequence is a human donor with classical Hodgkin lymphoma. CDR3 amino acids: CASSLGMEGQFF. The CDR3 DNA sequence: TGTGCCAGCAGCTTAGGTATGGAAGGGCAGTTCTTC.